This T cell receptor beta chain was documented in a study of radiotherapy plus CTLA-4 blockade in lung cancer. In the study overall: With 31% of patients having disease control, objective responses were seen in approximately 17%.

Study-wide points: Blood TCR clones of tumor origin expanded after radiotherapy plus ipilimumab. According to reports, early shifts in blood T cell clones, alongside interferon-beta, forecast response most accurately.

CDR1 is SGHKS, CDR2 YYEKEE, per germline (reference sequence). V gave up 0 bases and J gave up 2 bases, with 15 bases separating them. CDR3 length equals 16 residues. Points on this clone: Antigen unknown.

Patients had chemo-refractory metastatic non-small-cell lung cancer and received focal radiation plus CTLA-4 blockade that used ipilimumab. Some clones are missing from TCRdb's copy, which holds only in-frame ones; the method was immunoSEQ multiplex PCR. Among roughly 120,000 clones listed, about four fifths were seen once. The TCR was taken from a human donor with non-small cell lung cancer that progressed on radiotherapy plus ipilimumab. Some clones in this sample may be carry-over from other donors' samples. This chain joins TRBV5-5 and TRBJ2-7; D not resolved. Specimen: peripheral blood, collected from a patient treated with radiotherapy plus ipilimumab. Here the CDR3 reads CASSLGPTRGTYEQYF. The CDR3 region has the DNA TGTGCCAGCAGCTTGGGTCCAACTCGTGGAACCTACGAGCAGTACTTC.